This T cell receptor beta chain stems from a study of OX40 agonist ivuxolimab in advanced cancers. Germline CDR1 reads SGHAT; CDR2 reads FQNNGV. V gave up 5 bases and J gave up 4 bases; unmatched junction bases: 10. The CDR3 has 16 residues. Details on this clone: Its antigen is currently unknown.

Measured with immunoSEQ multiplex PCR; TCRdb has only the in-frame clones, and not every one. The repertoire consists of over 55,000 clones, with approximately 90% occurring once and the leading ten covering approximately 2%. Findings of the study overall: Among T cells, CD8+ cells averaged more expanded clones than CD4+ cells.

This material consisted of CD4+ or CD8+ T cells sorted from blood, taken in a trial of the OX40 agonist ivuxolimab. The chain has TRBV11-2 and TRBJ2-3; the match to TRBD2 covers 9 bases. The TCR originated in an adult with an advanced solid tumor such as melanoma, head and neck, liver or kidney cancer. The CDR3 loop is CASSGLAGQRADTQYF. CDR3 in DNA: TGTGCCAGCAGCGGGCTAGCGGGGCAGAGGGCAGATACGCAGTATTTT.